The clone carrying this T cell receptor beta chain was picked up a small number of times. This sample was included in a study of identical twins. V was clipped by 3 bases and J by 7 bases, with 15 bases between them. CDR1 MNHEY and CDR2 SMNVEV come from the germline V gene (reference sequence). This CDR3 spans 14 amino acids. TCRdb reprocessed the 5' RACE reads with MiXCR, giving one entry per CDR3 protein. The sample includes roughly 700,000 distinct CDR3 sequences, over 8.5% seen only once; the top ten take more than 0.75%. This same sample was also taken into another study, of yellow fever vaccine responses in identical twins.

This sequence originates from a woman under 30 in good health. Sequencing used PBMCs. The chain recombines TRBV27 with TRBJ1-2; a possible D gene is TRBD1 (5 bases). CDR3 coding DNA: TGTGCCAGCAGTTTTCGAGGGGTATCGAGTGGCTACACCTTC. This codes for CASSFRGVSSGYTF.